These 21 T cell receptor beta chains originate from one sample sequenced in a study of regulatory T cells in long-lasting Graves disease. Sequencing libraries for TCR beta were prepared with iRepertoire HTBI primers and Arm-PCR of CDR3 regions. TCRdb recomputed calls from the multiplex PCR reads with MiXCR, one row per CDR3 protein. The sample holds about 300,000 distinct CDR3 sequences, about 18% seen once. Indicated time point: newly diagnosed GD, antithyroid drugs for less than 3 months. Scientists built the TCR library using RNA that was extracted from PBMCs. Material: peripheral blood mononuclear cells (PBMCs), obtained at new diagnosis, from a patient treated with antithyroid drugs. The receptors come from a female donor with Graves disease.

This clonotype has at least ten counts. This chain connects TRBV28 to TRBJ1-1; no reliable D call. V lost 3 bases and J 8 bases, leaving 7 bases between the germline ends. In germline, CDR1 is MDHEN, CDR2 SYDVKM. This CDR3 comprises 11 residues. DNA for the CDR3: TGTGCCAGCAGTTTCTCTAAGGAAGCTTTCTTT. Protein product: CASSFSKEAFF.

This clonotype was recorded at least ten times. The genes are TRBV11-2 and TRBJ2-1, with 7 bases aligning to TRBD1. V lost 1 base, J lost 5 bases, and 11 bases stayed unmatched. This CDR3 region has 17 residues. Germline values: CDR1 SGHAT, CDR2 FQNNGV. CDR3 nucleotide sequence: TGTGCCAGCAGCTTAGGGGGTAGTGGGACAGCTGACAATGAGCAGTTCTTC. It translates to CASSLGGSGTADNEQFF.

This clonotype was counted only a few times. Only one base separates this from a far larger clonotype, so it likely reflects a read error. This rearrangement joins TRBV7-9 to TRBJ2-3; tentatively, D is TRBD1 or TRBD2 (5 bases each). Germline V gives CDR1 SEHNR, CDR2 FQNEAQ (reference sequence). There are 13 residues in the CDR3. DNA for the CDR3: TGTGCCAGCAGCTTGAGGGGAACAGATACGCAGTGTTTT. Amino acids: CASSLRGTDTQCF.

This clonotype was recorded at least ten times. This chain links TRBV27 with TRBJ2-2, with D possibly TRBD1 on 5 matching bases. The CDR3 sequence is 16 residues long. Germline CDR1 and CDR2: MNHEY and SMNVEV (reference sequence). The germline V and J ends were trimmed by 3 bases and 2 bases, with 13 bases remaining between them. Written as DNA, the CDR3 is TGTGCCAGCAGTTTTGAAACAGGACCTAACACCGGGGAGCTGTTTTTT. Amino acid sequence: CASSFETGPNTGELFF.

There are many counts of this clonotype. CDR3 bases: TGCGCCAGCAGCGACACAGGGAACATTCAGTACTTC. Encoded protein: CASSDTGNIQYF. The chain combines TRBV5-1 with TRBJ2-4, with D possibly being TRBD1 (6 bases). V lost 4 bases, J lost 7 bases, and 9 bases lay in between. The CDR3 has 12 residues. Per germline, CDR1 SGHRS and CDR2 YFSETQ.

This clonotype was recorded many times. The rearrangement joins TRBV2 to TRBJ2-5; maybe TRBD2 (5 bases). The CDR3 has 11 residues. In germline, CDR1 is SNHLY, CDR2 FYNNEI. Trimming shortened V by 9 bases and J by 3 bases, and 8 bases separated the two germline ends. CDR3 DNA: TGTGCCAGTGGGAGCGAAGAGACCCAGTACTTC. It codes for CASGSEETQYF.

This clonotype was picked up many times. The V and J genes are TRBV7-9 and TRBJ2-1, with 10 bases matching TRBD2. This CDR3 region has 17 residues. Per the germline V gene, CDR1 is SEHNR and CDR2 is FQNEAQ (reference sequence). Losses at the gene ends were 6 bases for V and 6 bases for J; bases not matched to a gene: 14. CDR3 DNA sequence: TGTGCCAGCAGTCGGCGACTAGCGGGTCGAGTTGCCAATGAGCAGTTCTTC. Its translation is CASSRRLAGRVANEQFF.

This clonotype was seen many times. This chain links TRBV15 with TRBJ1-5, with D perhaps TRBD1 (5 bases). The CDR3 contains 15 residues. Trimming pared 2 bases from V and 5 bases from J, leaving 13 bases between. Germline CDR1 is LNHNV and CDR2 is YYDKDF (reference sequence). CDR3 region: CATSRHRGGDQPQHF. CDR3 nucleotide sequence: TGTGCCACCAGCAGACACCGGGGGGGGGATCAGCCCCAGCATTTT.

In this sample, this clonotype turned up many times. The V gene is TRBV9, the J gene TRBJ1-1; D is unclear. The germline gives CDR1 SGDLS, CDR2 YYNGEE. The CDR3 is 16 residues long. Trimming removed 0 bases from V and 2 bases from J, with 14 bases in between. The CDR3 coding sequence is TGTGCCAGCAGCGTAGTTTTTGACAAAACCAACACTGAAGCTTTCTTT. Translation gives CASSVVFDKTNTEAFF. Looking up the rest from reference TRBV9 and TRBJ1-1 gives the full variable domain: DSGVTQTPKHLITATGQRVTLRCSPRSGDLSVYWYQQSLDQGLQFLIQYYNGEERAKGNILERFSAQQFPDLHSELNLSSLELGDSALYFCASSVVFDKTNTEAFFGQGTRLTVV.

The chain uses TRBV4-3 and TRBJ1-2; no definite D call. This CDR3 is built from 12 residues. V gave up 0 bases and J gave up 13 bases, with 12 bases separating them. Germline values: CDR1 LGHNA, CDR2 YSLEER. CDR3: CASSQDGRFATF. The CDR3 region has the DNA TGCGCCAGCAGCCAAGATGGGCGTTTTGCCACCTTC.

This clonotype has a count of ten or more. V gene TRBV27 combines with J gene TRBJ2-7, with 8 nucleotides matching TRBD2. V lost 10 bases to trimming and J lost 4 bases; unmatched junction nucleotides: 9. The CDR3 consists of 13 residues. Germline loops: CDR1 MNHEY, CDR2 SMNVEV (reference sequence). CDR3 amino acids: CANTAGARYEQYF. CDR3 nucleotides: TGTGCCAATACAGCGGGGGCGAGATACGAGCAGTACTTC.

The V gene is TRBV20-1, the J gene TRBJ2-3; perhaps TRBD1 as D (7 bases). V dropped 5 bases and J dropped 3 bases, with 12 bases sitting between them. The CDR3 is 13 residues long. Per germline, CDR1 DFQATT and CDR2 SNEGSKA (reference sequence). DNA of the CDR3: TGCAGTGCTTCAGGGGGGAGGACAGATACGCAGTATTTT. Translated, it gives CSASGGRTDTQYF.

Ten or more counts support this clonotype. The chain carries TRBV19 and TRBJ1-1; tentatively, D is TRBD1 (6 bases). Per germline, CDR1 LNHDA and CDR2 SQIVND (reference sequence). The CDR3 spans 15 residues. V gave up 8 bases and J gave up 0 bases, with 16 bases separating them. The CDR3 nucleotides read TGTGCCAGTGTCGGTAGGGGGTCTATGAACACTGAAGCTTTCTTT. Encoded protein: CASVGRGSMNTEAFF.

In this sample, this clonotype turned up many times. The chain joins TRBV10-3 to TRBJ2-3; 8 nucleotides line up with TRBD2. Germline assignment: CDR1 ENHRY and CDR2 SYGVKD. The V segment lost 9 bases and the J segment 3 bases; nucleotides outside the gene matches: 8. The CDR3 is 14 residues long. The CDR3 is CAIKSGRLTDTQYF. The CDR3 bases are TGTGCCATAAAAAGCGGGAGACTGACAGATACGCAGTATTTT.

This clonotype has ten or more counts. This chain joins TRBV6-1 and TRBJ1-5, with 7 bases aligning to TRBD1. This CDR3 comprises 15 residues. The trim removed 1 base at V and 4 bases at J, leaving 4 bases unmatched. Germline V gives CDR1 MNHNS, CDR2 SASEGT. In DNA, the CDR3 is TGTGCCAGCAGTGAAGGACAGGGTGGTAATCAGCCCCAGCATTTT. This encodes CASSEGQGGNQPQHF.

At least ten counts were recorded for this clonotype. The chain has TRBV11-3 and TRBJ2-5; the D is unclear. The germline CDR1 and CDR2 sequences are SGHNT and YENEEA. CDR3 length: 13 amino acids. Trimming stripped 8 bases from V and 0 bases from J, with 10 bases between. The CDR3 loop is CASQTLYQETQYF. The CDR3 DNA reads TGTGCCAGCCAGACACTGTACCAAGAGACCCAGTACTTC.

This clonotype was seen ten or more times. This rearrangement joins TRBV3-1 to TRBJ2-7; 13 bases are a match to TRBD2. CDR1 is LGHDT, CDR2 YNNKEL, per germline (reference sequence). V was clipped by 4 bases and J by 7 bases; unmatched bases: 7. This CDR3 spans 15 amino acids. This CDR3 reads CASSRGLAGVGEQYF. CDR3 nucleotide sequence: TGTGCCAGCAGCCGAGGACTAGCGGGAGTGGGGGAGCAGTACTTC.

This clonotype was picked up one time. V usage is TRBV10-2 and J usage is TRBJ1-1, with D perhaps TRBD1 (6 bases). V was cut by 8 bases and J by 0 bases, with 10 bases left in between. This CDR3 has 13 residues. Germline lookup yields CDR1 WSHSY and CDR2 SAAADI. This chain's CDR3 is CASRGQMNTEAFF. CDR3 in DNA: TGCGCCAGCCGGGGGCAGATGAACACTGAAGCTTTCTTT.

The chain links TRBV2 to TRBJ2-5; 7 nucleotides line up with TRBD2. From germline, CDR1 is SNHLY and CDR2 FYNNEI. The J segment lost 4 bases and the V segment lost 7 bases, leaving 9 bases of the junction unmatched. CDR3 length: 14 residues. The CDR3 sequence is CASIPTSGAETQYF. As DNA, the CDR3 is TGTGCCAGCATTCCCACCAGCGGGGCAGAGACCCAGTACTTC.

This clonotype came up many times. The chain employs TRBV11-2 and TRBJ2-7; 10 bases map to TRBD2. From germline, CDR1 is SGHAT and CDR2 FQNNGV. Trimming at V came to 4 bases and at J to 0 bases, leaving 6 bases not matched to a gene. The CDR3 loop spans 16 amino acids. CDR3 region: CASSSYSSGSSYEQYF. CDR3 nucleotide sequence: TGTGCCAGCAGCTCCTATTCTAGCGGGAGCTCCTACGAGCAGTACTTC.

This clonotype was seen at least ten times. V and J are TRBV12-3 or TRBV12-4 and TRBJ2-1; 9 bases are a match to TRBD2. J gave up 6 bases and V 2 bases, and 2 bases lay outside the gene matches. This CDR3 has 14 amino acids. This CDR3 reads CASSLFSGSNEQFF. The CDR3 DNA is TGTGCCAGCAGTTTATTTAGCGGGAGCAATGAGCAGTTCTTC.